The clone carrying this TCR beta chain was seen a few times. Antigen unknown. Assay used: immunoSEQ multiplex PCR; TCRdb lists only in-frame clones, some missing. The sample includes approximately 260,000 clones, about 86% seen only once; the top ten take around 0.68%. The entry originates in a study of Tregs in tolerant kidney transplant recipients. Study-wide findings and caveats: Validation in larger populations is needed because few patients were studied. Biological reproducibility was not directly addressed, but technical replication error appeared minimal.

With 0 bases removed from V and 1 base from J, the gap between germline ends came to 11 bases. CDR3 length: 16 amino acids. Germline loops: CDR1 SGHRS, CDR2 YFSETQ. The chain has TRBV5-1 and TRBJ2-1; TRBD1 is a possible D gene (5 bases). Sequencing was carried out using CD4+ T cells from blood. The source of this sequence is a human donor in good health. The CDR3, as DNA: TGCGCCAGCAGCTTGGGCAGGGATGCGTCCTACAATGAGCAGTTCTTC. The encoded protein is CASSLGRDASYNEQFF.